This TCR beta chain was obtained from a study of blood T cell repertoires in COVID-19. Study overall: There were acute and convalescent COVID-19 samples, and they came from the United States, Italy and Spain. PBMCs, B-cell-depleted T cells, or T cells provided the cDNA or gDNA that made up the material.

Authors' data handling: It was from reference gene primer amplification that nucleated cell counts were estimated. Libraries were prepared by immunoSEQ multiplex PCR; TCRdb keeps only in-frame clonotypes and omits some of them. V, J and clone size were drawn from that table, and D and trimming were deduced from the DNA. The table includes around 170,000 clones, about 88% detected once. CDR1 is SGHDN and CDR2 is FVKESK in the germline V gene. This CDR3 spans 14 amino acids. V lost 4 bases, J lost 3 bases, and 12 bases lay in between. This TCR was recovered from a man aged 60-69 years with acute or convalescent COVID-19. What was sequenced was peripheral blood. The chain recombines TRBV14 with TRBJ1-1; D unclear. This chain's CDR3 is CASSLRGRDTEAFF. CDR3 bases: TGTGCCAGCAGCCTCCGGGGAAGGGACACTGAAGCTTTCTTT.